This T cell receptor beta chain was recovered during a study of cytomegalovirus exposure and HLA in healthy donors. Study-wide findings and caveats: A subsequent analysis found that TCR clusters from the first cohort also tended to co-occur in the 130 or so validation repertoires, with around 94% of cluster scores above 0. A classifier reportedly called cytomegalovirus status with high sensitivity and specificity.

There are 15 residues in the CDR3. Germline V gives CDR1 MNHNS, CDR2 SASEGT. Trimming removed 1 base at V and 4 bases at J, with 14 bases between. With respect to this clone: Antigen unknown.

Assay: immunoSEQ multiplex PCR; the TCRdb copy retains only in-frame clones and omits some. The sample has more than 250,000 clones, roughly 88% seen once. The J gene is TRBJ2-7, the V gene TRBV6-1; TRBD1 is a possible D gene (6 bases). The TCR originated in a woman between 18 and 29 years old in good health and CMV-seronegative. Sequencing was done on a sample of PBMCs. Here the CDR3 DNA reads TGTGCCAGCAGTGAAGAAGGTAACAGGGATTACGAGCAGTACTTC. This encodes CASSEEGNRDYEQYF.